The TCR beta chain described here comes from a study of cytomegalovirus exposure and HLA in healthy donors. Study-level information: A subsequent analysis reported that the roughly 130 validation repertoires were produced on the same platform that had also been used for the roughly 700 first-cohort repertoires.

The data were produced by immunoSEQ multiplex PCR, yet TCRdb's version contains in-frame clones alone and is incomplete. This table has around 180,000 clones, roughly 88% appearing once. The CDR3 loop spans 15 amino acids. J was trimmed by 6 bases and V by 3 bases; bases with no gene match: 3. Per the germline V gene, CDR1 is ENHRY and CDR2 is SYGVKD. As to this clone: Its matching antigen is unknown.

The study, taken as a whole, reports: Cytomegalovirus-associated TCR beta chains were listed, numbering over 150.

Sequenced input: PBMCs. The chain uses TRBV10-3 and TRBJ2-1, with TRBD2 matching over 12 bases. The TCR sequence derives from a young woman in good health and CMV-seronegative. The CDR3 sequence: CAISELAGGINEQFF. The DNA of the CDR3 is TGTGCCATCAGTGAACTAGCGGGGGGTATCAATGAGCAGTTCTTC.